This TCR beta chain was identified during a study of Graves' ophthalmopathy and Graves' hyperthyroidism. This clonotype was found many times. V trimming: 3 bases; J trimming: 8 bases; junction bases outside the gene matches: 6. The CDR3 contains 13 residues. Amplification of TCR beta CDR3 regions used RNA transcripts. HTBI-primed first-round RT-PCR preceded second-round multiplex PCR. TCRdb recomputed calls from the multiplex PCR reads with MiXCR, one row per CDR3 protein. The table records about 1.2 million distinct CDR3 sequences, approximately 35% of them present only once. This chain connects TRBV12-3 or TRBV12-4 to TRBJ1-2; 7 bases match TRBD1. This TCR was recovered from an adult man with Graves' hyperthyroidism. The sequenced sample consisted of peripheral blood or thyroid tissue (not recorded which). The CDR3 DNA reads TGTGCCAGCAGTTTCTGGCAGGGGGAAGGCTACACCTTC. Encoded protein: CASSFWQGEGYTF.